This TCR beta chain was identified during a study of radiation and T cells in renal cell carcinoma (dated by TCRdb to 2020 to 2022). About the full investigation: The samples were obtained from a clinical trial, where primary renal cell carcinomas were treated with 15 Gy stereotactic body radiation therapy and then removed by nephrectomy 4 weeks afterward. A total of fewer than 55 samples underwent TCR beta sequencing, made up of some 26 tumors and around 27 peripheral blood samples. Across all 50 or so samples, more than 4,000,000 unique CDR3 nucleotide sequences, encoding 2.5 million to 3 million unique CDR3 amino acid sequences, were identified. Broader findings and caveats from the paper: Changes in the blood repertoire were not tracked past 4 weeks after treatment. Because pretreatment tumor biopsies were not available, the study could not determine whether clonotypes were already present within the tumor at baseline. Top tumor clonotypes rose in blood from baseline to 2 weeks post-radiation, then contracted by 4 weeks, suggesting transient expansion of tumor-resident clones. The single-armed trial design could not address effects of radiation dose or scheduling on the TCR repertoire.

Inclusive of the bounding cysteine and phenylalanine, the CDR3 is 13 residues long. Only the CDR3 region is kept as DNA, spanning 39 bases read in frame from base 1. V is reduced by 5 bases and J by 10 bases, leaving a spacing of 15 bases between them. The germline V gene sets CDR1 to SGHVS and CDR2 to FNYEAQ. This sample's time point label indicates: baseline pretreatment blood. The sample's treatment or condition, from its label and the paper: 15 Gy SBRT to primary tumor, nephrectomy 4 weeks later. To track tumor-enriched clonotypes, serial peripheral blood was sampled from radiation-treated patients at baseline and at 2 weeks and 4 weeks after SBRT. All patients had renal cell carcinoma with clear cell pathology. Genomic DNA for TCR sequencing was prepared using the QIAamp DNA Blood Mini Kit (Qiagen). Only samples passing all quality control checks were included in the analyses. TCR beta libraries were generated from genomic DNA with the immunoSEQ kit, following the manufacturer's recommendations. To prepare libraries, a first multiplex PCR with proprietary primers was run, followed by a second PCR that added unique barcodes, and a bead cleanup was done after each round. Each sample batch included a kit-provided positive control reaction and a negative control reaction. The final libraries underwent checking on an Agilent 4200 TapeStation D1000 ScreenTape, volumetric pooling, and quantification by qPCR. An Illumina NextSeq500 fitted with a MidOutput 150-cycle cartridge performed the sequencing, running 156 Read1 cycles and 15 Index1 cycles with the kit's custom primers. The pooled library was loaded at roughly 0.9 pM with about 20% PhiX control spiked in. Turning to the authors' computational methods: Vendor-processed data were analyzed in R, and a clonotype was defined as all T cells sharing the same CDR3 nucleotide sequence. In the clone abundance analyses, frequencies in each sample were normalized to that sample's 10,000 most abundant clones. Public T cell clones, which averaged fewer than five per sample, were excluded before analysis. Tumor-enriched clonotypes and baseline blood-enriched clonotypes were defined as those with an abundance difference of at least 32-fold between compartments. A beta-binomial differential abundance model was used to identify clonotypes that expanded or contracted between blood time points. Similarity between tumor and blood repertoires was quantified using the Baroni-Urbani and Buser coefficient, and groups were compared with two-tailed Wilcoxon tests in R. Sourced from immuneACCESS, this table was stored by TCRdb with only in-frame sequences that have V and J called. A share of the clones is absent; for the studies checked, an unresolved V gene accounts for under half, and the remainder has no known explanation. V and J calls and clone size come straight from that table; D and trimming were deduced from the DNA. The table for this sample lists about 130,000 clones; around 84% of them were counted only once. Together, the top ten hold around 3% of the sample.

Worth noting for this clone: This clone's antigen is unknown. No much larger clone is present one base from it, and per-base qualities are unavailable.

The sample consisted of blood, taken from a patient whose treatment included radiotherapy and nephrectomy. Recombination connected TRBV7-6 to TRBJ2-1; TRBD1 could be the D gene, as 5 bases match. This sequence was found in a woman in her sixties with renal cell carcinoma. The sequenced DNA is TGTGCCAGCAGCCCCAGGGCGCTGGGGGAGCAGTTCTTC. Its protein product is CASSPRALGEQFF.